Below, 11 T cell receptor beta chains from the same sample are listed, as sequenced in a study of T cells in Graves' hyperthyroidism and ophthalmopathy. TCR beta CDR3 sequences were amplified from RNA transcripts. The TCR CDR3 was amplified in a first-round RT-PCR using the HTBI primer set. TCRdb used MiXCR to reprocess the multiplex PCR reads, holding one entry per CDR3 protein. The table lists 610,000 or so distinct CDR3 sequences, 46% of them singletons, with about 8% in the top ten. Sequenced: peripheral blood or thyroid tissue (not recorded which). The receptor set was obtained from a woman aged 18-29 years with Graves' hyperthyroidism.

The chain recombines TRBV7-2 with TRBJ2-2, with D possibly matching TRBD1 (5 bases). Germline CDR1 reads SGHTA; CDR2 reads FQGNSA. Trimming left V 8 bases short and J 5 bases short, with 9 bases between. This CDR3 has 12 amino acids. Here the CDR3 reads CASPRVTGELFF. Written as DNA, the CDR3 is TGTGCCAGCCCCAGGGTGACCGGGGAGCTGTTTTTT.

This chain links TRBV24-1 with TRBJ1-2; D is possibly TRBD1 (5 bases). V was clipped by 4 bases and J by 5 bases, with 31 bases between them. CDR1 KGHDR and CDR2 SFDVKD come from the germline V gene. This CDR3 has 20 residues. The CDR3 spells CATSDPTPTGTGVFGYGYTF. The CDR3 DNA is TGTGCCACCAGTGACCCGACACCCACGGGGACCGGGGTCTTCGGTTATGGCTACACCTTC.

This clonotype was seen ten or more times. The chain carries TRBV3-1 and TRBJ1-1; tentatively, D is TRBD1 (6 bases). The V and J ends lost 4 bases and 13 bases respectively, with 19 bases between them. The V gene's germline CDR1 is LGHDT and CDR2 YNNKEL (reference sequence). This CDR3 is 13 amino acids long. The CDR3 bases are TGTGCCAGCAGCCCAGACTTAGGACAGAGGGGTTTCTTT. It specifies CASSPDLGQRGFF.

The V gene is TRBV29-1, the J gene TRBJ1-3, with 7 positions matching TRBD1. V dropped 3 bases and J dropped 0; count of bases not matched to a gene: 5. Germline values: CDR1 SQVTM, CDR2 ANQGSEA. The CDR3 contains 15 residues. CDR3 amino acids: CSVDSGGASGNTIYF. The CDR3, as DNA: TGCAGCGTTGATTCAGGGGGGGCCTCTGGAAACACCATATATTTT.

This clonotype was recorded at least ten times. The chain has TRBV9 and TRBJ2-7; 8 bases map to TRBD1. This CDR3 has 14 residues. Germline CDR1 and CDR2: SGDLS and YYNGEE. V dropped 0 bases and J dropped 6; count of bases not matched to a gene: 5. The CDR3 reads CASSVAYRGSEQYF. CDR3 DNA: TGTGCCAGCAGCGTAGCTTACAGGGGGAGCGAGCAGTACTTC.

The chain uses TRBV18 and TRBJ1-6; 9 bases align to TRBD1. Germline CDR1 is KGHSH and CDR2 is LQKENI. Trimming cost V 4 bases and J 10 bases; bases outside gene matches: 5. This CDR3 has 14 residues. CDR3 residues: CASSLGQGRSPLHF. CDR3 nucleotide sequence: TGTGCCAGCTCACTCGGACAGGGGAGGTCACCCCTCCACTTT.

The chain links TRBV5-6 to TRBJ1-5; D remains ambiguous. Germline CDR1 and CDR2: SGHDT and YYEEEE. The V end was cut by 1 base, the J end by 3 bases, with 5 bases between. The CDR3 covers 13 residues. The CDR3 region has the DNA TGTGCCAGCAGCTTGACCCCCAATCAGCCCCAGCATTTT. Translated, it gives CASSLTPNQPQHF.

This clonotype was recorded at least ten times. The V gene is TRBV29-1, the J gene TRBJ1-1, with D perhaps matching TRBD1 (5 bases). V was pared by 5 bases and J by 1 base, with 11 bases between. Germline CDR1 and CDR2: SQVTM and ANQGSEA. The CDR3 is 13 residues long. CDR3 sequence reads: CSVQGRSNTEAFF. The CDR3 coding sequence is TGCAGCGTTCAGGGACGGTCGAACACTGAAGCTTTCTTT.

This clonotype was picked up many times. The chain links TRBV7-6 to TRBJ1-5; the D is unclear. The CDR3 loop spans 13 amino acids. Deletions cut 1 base from V and 5 bases from J, with 6 bases between. The germline V gene has CDR1 SGHVS and CDR2 FNYEAQ. The CDR3 DNA reads TGTGCCAGCAGCTTAGTGGTGGATCAGCCCCAGCATTTT. Amino acid sequence: CASSLVVDQPQHF.

This clonotype was counted between two and nine times. The chain is built from TRBV15 and TRBJ2-7; 10 positions match TRBD1. Germline assignment: CDR1 LNHNV and CDR2 YYDKDF (reference sequence). V lost 3 bases to trimming and J lost 3 bases; unmatched junction nucleotides: 5. CDR3 length: 15 amino acids. The CDR3 protein is CATSRTRDRGYEQYF. As DNA, the CDR3 is TGTGCCACCAGCAGGACCCGGGACAGGGGCTACGAGCAGTACTTC. The whole variable domain, remainder taken from reference TRBV15 and TRBJ2-7, is DAMVIQNPRYQVTQFGKPVTLSCSQTLNHNVMYWYQQKSSQAPKLLFHYYDKDFNNEADTPDNFQSRRPNTSFCFLDIRSPGLGDTAMYLCATSRTRDRGYEQYFGPGTRLTVT.

This clonotype was recorded many times. The gene calls are TRBV20-1 and TRBJ1-1; maybe TRBD1 (5 bases). The CDR3 contains 13 residues. The germline V gene encodes CDR1 DFQATT and CDR2 SNEGSKA (reference sequence). V lost 6 bases and J lost 1, with 12 bases in between. CDR3 sequence: CSAPRDPNTEAFF. The CDR3 DNA is TGCAGTGCCCCCAGGGACCCGAACACTGAAGCTTTCTTT.